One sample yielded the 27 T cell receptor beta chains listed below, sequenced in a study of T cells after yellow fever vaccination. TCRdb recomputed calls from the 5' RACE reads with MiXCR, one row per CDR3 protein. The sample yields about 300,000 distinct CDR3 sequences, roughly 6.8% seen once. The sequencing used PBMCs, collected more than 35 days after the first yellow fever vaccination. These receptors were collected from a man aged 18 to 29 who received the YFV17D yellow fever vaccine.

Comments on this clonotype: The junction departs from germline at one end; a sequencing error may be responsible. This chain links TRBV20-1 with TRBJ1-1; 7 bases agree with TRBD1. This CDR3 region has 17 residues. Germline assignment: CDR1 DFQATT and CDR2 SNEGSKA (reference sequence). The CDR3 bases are TGCTGTGCTAGAGATCTCGCCAGGGGGGTTTTGAACACTGAAGCTTTCTTT. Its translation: CCARDLARGVLNTEAFF.

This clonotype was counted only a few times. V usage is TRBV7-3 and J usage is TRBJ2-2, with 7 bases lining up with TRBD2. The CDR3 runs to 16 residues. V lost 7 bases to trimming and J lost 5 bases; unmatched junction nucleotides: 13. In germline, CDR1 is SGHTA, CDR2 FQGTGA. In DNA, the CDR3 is TGTGCCAGCACCATGAAGGGAGGGGCTCGTACCGGGGAGCTGTTTTTT. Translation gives CASTMKGGARTGELFF.

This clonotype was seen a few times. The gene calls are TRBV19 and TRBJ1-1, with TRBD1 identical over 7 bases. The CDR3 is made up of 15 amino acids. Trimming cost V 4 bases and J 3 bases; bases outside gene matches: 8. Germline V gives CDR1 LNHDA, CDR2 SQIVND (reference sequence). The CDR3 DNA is TGTGCCAGTAGTAATCCAGGGGGAGGAGACACTGAAGCTTTCTTT. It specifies CASSNPGGGDTEAFF.

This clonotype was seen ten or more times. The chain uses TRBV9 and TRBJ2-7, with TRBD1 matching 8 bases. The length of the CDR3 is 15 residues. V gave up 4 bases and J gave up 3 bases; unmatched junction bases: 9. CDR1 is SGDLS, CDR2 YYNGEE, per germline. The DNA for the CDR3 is TGTGCCAGCAGCCCACGGGACAGGCTTTTCTACGAGCAGTACTTC. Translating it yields CASSPRDRLFYEQYF. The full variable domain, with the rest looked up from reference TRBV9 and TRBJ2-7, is DSGVTQTPKHLITATGQRVTLRCSPRSGDLSVYWYQQSLDQGLQFLIQYYNGEERAKGNILERFSAQQFPDLHSELNLSSLELGDSALYFCASSPRDRLFYEQYFGPGTRLTVT.

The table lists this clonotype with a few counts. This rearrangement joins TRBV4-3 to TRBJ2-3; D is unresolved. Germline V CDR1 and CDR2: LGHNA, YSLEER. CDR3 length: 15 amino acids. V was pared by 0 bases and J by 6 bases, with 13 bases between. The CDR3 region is CASSQDLGFEDTQYF. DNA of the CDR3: TGCGCCAGCAGCCAAGATTTGGGGTTTGAGGATACGCAGTATTTT.

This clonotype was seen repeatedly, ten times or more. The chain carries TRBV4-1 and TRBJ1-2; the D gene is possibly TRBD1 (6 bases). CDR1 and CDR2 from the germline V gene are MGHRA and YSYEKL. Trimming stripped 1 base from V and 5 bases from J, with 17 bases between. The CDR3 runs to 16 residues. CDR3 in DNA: TGCGCCAGCAGCCAAGTGACTCGGGGGCCGAGGTATGGCTACACCTTC. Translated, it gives CASSQVTRGPRYGYTF.

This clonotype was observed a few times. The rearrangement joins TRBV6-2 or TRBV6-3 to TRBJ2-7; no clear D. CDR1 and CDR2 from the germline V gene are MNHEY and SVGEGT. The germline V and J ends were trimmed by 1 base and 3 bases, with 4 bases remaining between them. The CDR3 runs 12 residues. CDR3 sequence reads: CASSYLRYEQYF. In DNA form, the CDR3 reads TGTGCCAGCAGTTACTTACGCTACGAGCAGTACTTC.

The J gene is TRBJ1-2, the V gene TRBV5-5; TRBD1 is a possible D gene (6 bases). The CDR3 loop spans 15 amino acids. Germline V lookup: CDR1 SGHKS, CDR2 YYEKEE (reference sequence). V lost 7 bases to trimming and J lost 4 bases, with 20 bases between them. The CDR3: CASEPSGQLFYGYTF. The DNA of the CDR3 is TGTGCCAGCGAACCCTCCGGACAGCTCTTCTATGGCTACACCTTC.

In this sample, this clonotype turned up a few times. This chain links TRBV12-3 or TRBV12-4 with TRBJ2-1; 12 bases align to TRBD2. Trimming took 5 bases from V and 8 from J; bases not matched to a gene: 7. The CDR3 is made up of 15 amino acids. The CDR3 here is CASSHLAGGIDEQFF. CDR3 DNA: TGTGCCAGCAGTCATCTAGCGGGGGGGATCGATGAGCAGTTCTTC.

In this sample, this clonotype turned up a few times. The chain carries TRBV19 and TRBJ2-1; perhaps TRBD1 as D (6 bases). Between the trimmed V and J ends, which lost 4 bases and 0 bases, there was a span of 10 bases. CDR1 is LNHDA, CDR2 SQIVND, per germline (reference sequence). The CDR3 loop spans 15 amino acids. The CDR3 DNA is TGTGCCAGTAGTACGACAGGTATCTCCTACAATGAGCAGTTCTTC. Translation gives CASSTTGISYNEQFF.

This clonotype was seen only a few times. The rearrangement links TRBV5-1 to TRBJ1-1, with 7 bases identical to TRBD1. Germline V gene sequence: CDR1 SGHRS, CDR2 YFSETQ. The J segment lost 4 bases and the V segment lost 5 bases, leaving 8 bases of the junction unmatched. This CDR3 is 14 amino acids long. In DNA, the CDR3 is TGCGCCAGCAGAGAGACAGGGTGGGGCACTGAAGCTTTCTTT. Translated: CASRETGWGTEAFF. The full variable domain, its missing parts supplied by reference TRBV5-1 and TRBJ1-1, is KAGVTQTPRYLIKTRGQQVTLSCSPISGHRSVSWYQQTPGQGLQFLFEYFSETQRNKGNFPGRFSGRQFSNSRSEMNVSTLELGDSALYLCASRETGWGTEAFFGQGTRLTVV.

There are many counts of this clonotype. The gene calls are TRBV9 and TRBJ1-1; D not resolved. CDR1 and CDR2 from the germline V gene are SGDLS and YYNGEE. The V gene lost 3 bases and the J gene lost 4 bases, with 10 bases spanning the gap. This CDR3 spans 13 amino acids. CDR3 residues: CASSGGRGTEAFF. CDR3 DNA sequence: TGTGCCAGCAGCGGGGGTCGGGGCACTGAAGCTTTCTTT.

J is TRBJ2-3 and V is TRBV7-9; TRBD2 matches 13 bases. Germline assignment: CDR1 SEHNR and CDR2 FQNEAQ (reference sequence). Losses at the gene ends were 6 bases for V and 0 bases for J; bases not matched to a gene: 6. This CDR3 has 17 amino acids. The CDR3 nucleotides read TGTGCCAGCAGATCCGGACTAGCGGGAGCTAGCACAGATACGCAGTATTTT. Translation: CASRSGLAGASTDTQYF.

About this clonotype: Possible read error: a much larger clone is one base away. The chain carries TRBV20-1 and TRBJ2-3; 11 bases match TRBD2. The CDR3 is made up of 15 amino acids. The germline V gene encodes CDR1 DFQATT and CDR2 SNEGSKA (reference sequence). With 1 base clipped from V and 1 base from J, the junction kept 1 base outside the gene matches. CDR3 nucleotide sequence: TGCAGTGCTAGAGCGACTAGCGGGGGCACAGATACGCAGTATTTT. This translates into CSARATSGGTDTQYF.

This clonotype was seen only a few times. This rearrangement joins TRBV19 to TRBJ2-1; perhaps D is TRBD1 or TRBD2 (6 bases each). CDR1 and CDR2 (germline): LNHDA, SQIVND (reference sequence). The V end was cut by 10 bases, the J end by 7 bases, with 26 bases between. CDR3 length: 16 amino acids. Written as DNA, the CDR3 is TGTGCCACCGCCCTCTCCGGGGGCCAACGGCGGAATGAGCAGTTCTTC. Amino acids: CATALSGGQRRNEQFF.

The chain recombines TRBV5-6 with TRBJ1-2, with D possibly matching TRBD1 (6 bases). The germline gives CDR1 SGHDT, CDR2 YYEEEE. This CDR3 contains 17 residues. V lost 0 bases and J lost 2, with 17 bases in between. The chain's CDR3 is CASSLVGHGKGNYGYTF. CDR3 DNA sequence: TGTGCCAGCAGCTTGGTGGGACACGGAAAGGGGAACTATGGCTACACCTTC.

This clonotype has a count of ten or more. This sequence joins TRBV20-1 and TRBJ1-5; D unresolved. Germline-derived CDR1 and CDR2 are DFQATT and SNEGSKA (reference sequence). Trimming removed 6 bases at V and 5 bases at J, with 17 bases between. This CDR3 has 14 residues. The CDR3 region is CSAVKGKADQPQHF. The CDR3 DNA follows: TGCAGTGCGGTAAAAGGGAAGGCAGATCAGCCCCAGCATTTT.

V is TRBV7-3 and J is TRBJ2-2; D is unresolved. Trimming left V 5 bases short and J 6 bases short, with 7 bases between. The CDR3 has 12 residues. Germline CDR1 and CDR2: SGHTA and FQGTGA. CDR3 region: CASSPRAGELFF. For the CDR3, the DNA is TGTGCCAGCAGCCCAAGGGCCGGGGAGCTGTTTTTT.

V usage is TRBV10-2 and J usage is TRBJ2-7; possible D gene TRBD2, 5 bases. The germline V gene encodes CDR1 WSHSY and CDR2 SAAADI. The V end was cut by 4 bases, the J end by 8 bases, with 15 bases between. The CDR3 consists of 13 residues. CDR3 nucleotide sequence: TGCGCCAGCAGTGGAGGGTTGTGGTACAAGCAGTACTTC. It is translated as CASSGGLWYKQYF.

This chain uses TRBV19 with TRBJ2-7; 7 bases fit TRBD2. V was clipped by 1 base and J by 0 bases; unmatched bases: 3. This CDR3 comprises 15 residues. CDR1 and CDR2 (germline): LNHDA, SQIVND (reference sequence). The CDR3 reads CASSIASGGSYEQYF. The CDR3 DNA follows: TGTGCCAGTAGTATAGCCTCGGGAGGCTCCTACGAGCAGTACTTC.

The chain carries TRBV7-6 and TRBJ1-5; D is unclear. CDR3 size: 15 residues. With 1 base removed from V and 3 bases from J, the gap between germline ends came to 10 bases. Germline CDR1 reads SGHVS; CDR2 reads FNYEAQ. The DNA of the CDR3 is TGTGCCAGCAGCTTAGGGGTAGGAGACAATCAGCCCCAGCATTTT. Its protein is CASSLGVGDNQPQHF.

CDR3 DNA sequence: TGTGCCAGCAGTTGGTCAGGGCAGACCTACGAGCAGTACTTC. As protein: CASSWSGQTYEQYF. V usage is TRBV6-5 and J usage is TRBJ2-7; TRBD1 is a possible D gene (5 bases). The CDR3 sequence is 14 residues long. Trimming left V 4 bases short and J 2 bases short, with 12 bases between. CDR1 and CDR2 (germline): MNHEY, SVGAGI.

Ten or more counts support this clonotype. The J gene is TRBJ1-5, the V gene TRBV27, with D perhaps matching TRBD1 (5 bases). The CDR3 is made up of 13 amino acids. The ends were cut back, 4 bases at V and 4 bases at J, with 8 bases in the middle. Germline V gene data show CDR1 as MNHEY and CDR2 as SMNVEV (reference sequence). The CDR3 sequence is CASSWGGNQPQHF. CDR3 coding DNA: TGTGCCAGCAGTTGGGGCGGGAATCAGCCCCAGCATTTT.

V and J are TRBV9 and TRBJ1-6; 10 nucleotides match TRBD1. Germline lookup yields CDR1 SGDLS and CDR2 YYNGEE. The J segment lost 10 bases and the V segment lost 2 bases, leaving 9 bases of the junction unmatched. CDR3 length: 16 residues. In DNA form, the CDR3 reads TGTGCCAGCAGCGTTACGACAGGGGGCGTCGGGTCACCCCTCCACTTT. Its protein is CASSVTTGGVGSPLHF.

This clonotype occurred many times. In nucleotides, the CDR3 is TGTGCCAGCAGGTCTCAGGGGGTTAGGACTGAAGCTTTCTTT. This sequence encodes CASRSQGVRTEAFF. The V gene is TRBV12-3 or TRBV12-4, the J gene TRBJ1-1; 7 bases align to TRBD1. Unmatched junction bases numbered 9, after V lost 6 bases and J lost 5 bases. The CDR3 has 14 residues.

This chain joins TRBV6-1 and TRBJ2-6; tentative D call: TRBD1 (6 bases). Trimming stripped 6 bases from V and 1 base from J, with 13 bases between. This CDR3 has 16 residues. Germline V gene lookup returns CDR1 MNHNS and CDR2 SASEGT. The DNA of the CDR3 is TGTGCCAGCAGACCCAACCAGGGGTCTGGGGCCAACGTCCTGACTTTC. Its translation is CASRPNQGSGANVLTF.

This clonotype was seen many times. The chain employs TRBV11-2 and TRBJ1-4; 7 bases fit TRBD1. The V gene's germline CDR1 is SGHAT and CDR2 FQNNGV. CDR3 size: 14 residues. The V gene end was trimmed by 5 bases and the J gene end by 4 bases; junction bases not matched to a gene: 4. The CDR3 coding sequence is TGTGCCAGCAGCCACAGGGGCCTTAATGAAAAACTGTTTTTT. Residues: CASSHRGLNEKLFF. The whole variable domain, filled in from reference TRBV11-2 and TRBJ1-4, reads EAGVAQSPRYKIIEKRQSVAFWCNPISGHATLYWYQQILGQGPKLLIQFQNNGVVDDSQLPKDRFSAERLKGVDSTLKIQPAKLEDSAVYLCASSHRGLNEKLFFGSGTQLSVL.